Detailed here is one T cell receptor (beta chain). The entry originates in a study of blood T cell repertoires in COVID-19. The assay was immunoSEQ multiplex PCR, and TCRdb's table has in-frame clones only and misses some. The sample includes a few hundred thousand clones, roughly 85% of them seen just once. The sequencing sample was made of peripheral blood. This clonotype originated in a woman aged 18-29 years with acute or convalescent COVID-19.

CDR3 amino acids: CASSFRGGLTGELFF. CDR3 in DNA: TGTGCCAGCAGCTTCCGGGGGGGGCTCACCGGGGAGCTGTTTTTT. The chain combines TRBV5-6 with TRBJ2-2; 8 nucleotides agree with TRBD2. The CDR3 consists of 15 residues. Trimming cost V 2 bases and J 4 bases; bases outside gene matches: 4. Germline CDR1 SGHDT, CDR2 YYEEEE.